This is a list of T cell receptor beta chains from one sample in a study of blood T cell repertoires in COVID-19. The protocol was immunoSEQ multiplex PCR, while the TCRdb copy is restricted to in-frame clones and leaves out a portion. The sample contains around 110,000 clones, 75% to 95% of which appear only once. Sequences were obtained from peripheral blood. The receptors originated from a woman aged 25 to 39 with acute or convalescent COVID-19. CDR3s include the opening cysteine and the closing phenylalanine or tryptophan. Fields, in order: D gene, J gene, CDR3 length, V gene, clone size, CDR3 protein, CDR3 DNA. A D gene is named only where the DNA matches it firmly. Clone size appears in some rows only: once, few, many, or a class for an expanded clone.

>NA|TRBJ1-1|14|TRBV4-3|NA
CASSFTVGAIEAFF
TGCGCCAGCAGCTTTACCGTCGGAGCCATTGAAGCTTTCTTT
>TRBD1|TRBJ1-3|16|TRBV11-2|NA
CASTFVRGRSGNTIYF
TGTGCCAGCACCTTTGTCAGGGGGCGATCTGGAAACACCATATATTTT
>NA|TRBJ1-2|12|TRBV2|NA
CASSELIYGYTF
TGTGCCAGCAGTGAACTAATCTATGGCTACACCTTC
>TRBD2|TRBJ2-3|15|TRBV7-6|NA
CASSSLAGLTDTQYF
TGTGCCAGCAGCTCATTAGCGGGGCTCACAGATACGCAGTATTTT
>NA|TRBJ1-5|17|TRBV27|NA
CASSPYPRTDSNQPQHF
TGTGCCAGCAGTCCCTACCCGCGGACAGATAGCAATCAGCCCCAGCATTTT
>TRBD2|TRBJ2-3|14|TRBV4-3|NA
CASSVTSEGDTQYF
TGCGCCAGCAGCGTTACTAGCGAAGGAGATACGCAGTATTTT
>TRBD2|TRBJ2-3|20|TRBV7-2|NA
CASSLANPGTSGGWADTQYF
TGTGCCAGCAGCTTAGCCAATCCCGGGACTAGCGGGGGGTGGGCAGATACGCAGTATTTT
>NA|TRBJ2-2|12|TRBV10-3|NA
CAISFDTGELFF
TGTGCCATCAGTTTCGACACCGGGGAGCTGTTTTTT
>NA|TRBJ1-2|13|TRBV30|once
CAWTGLNNYGYTF
TGTGCCTGGACAGGGTTGAATAACTATGGCTACACCTTC
>TRBD1|TRBJ1-2|15|TRBV2|NA
CASSQGQEVAYGYTF
TGTGCCAGCAGTCAGGGACAGGAGGTCGCCTATGGCTACACCTTC
>NA|TRBJ1-5|15|TRBV4-1|NA
CASSHAGTSNQPQHF
TGCGCCAGCAGCCATGCAGGAACTAGCAATCAGCCCCAGCATTTT
>TRBD1|TRBJ2-7|13|TRBV2|NA
CATKTGGNYEQYF
TGTGCCACCAAGACAGGGGGGAACTACGAGCAGTACTTC
>NA|TRBJ1-2|15|TRBV6-2/TRBV6-3|NA
CASSPREGSLYGYTF
TGTGCCAGCAGTCCCCGGGAGGGGTCCCTCTATGGCTACACCTTC
>NA|TRBJ1-1|15|TRBV28|NA
CASSQGFTENTEAFF
TGTGCCAGCTCACAGGGATTTACTGAGAACACTGAAGCTTTCTTT
>NA|TRBJ1-1|16|TRBV11-2|NA
CASSLGLGAGSPEAFF
TGTGCCAGCAGCTTGGGGTTAGGGGCAGGTTCCCCTGAAGCTTTCTTT
>NA|TRBJ1-2|14|TRBV2|once
CASSDQGGDYGYTF
TGTGCCAGCAGTGATCAGGGAGGAGACTATGGCTACACCTTC
>TRBD1|TRBJ1-1|17|TRBV18|NA
CASSPLNDAGQGTEAFF
TGTGCCAGCTCACCGCTAAACGACGCTGGACAGGGCACTGAAGCTTTCTTT
>NA|TRBJ2-1|16|TRBV29-1|NA
CSVVPGSVRRNNEQFF
TGCAGCGTTGTCCCGGGTAGCGTACGAAGGAACAATGAGCAGTTCTTC
>TRBD1|TRBJ1-2|13|TRBV30|NA
CAWSEGGYYGYTF
TGTGCCTGGAGTGAAGGGGGCTACTATGGCTACACCTTC
>TRBD1|TRBJ2-1|14|TRBV23-1|NA
CASSHRGPWNEQFF
TGCGCCAGCAGCCACAGGGGGCCCTGGAATGAGCAGTTCTTC
>NA|TRBJ2-2|15|TRBV30|NA
CAWSVTAGNTGELFF
TGTGCCTGGAGTGTAACAGCGGGGAACACCGGGGAGCTGTTTTTT
>TRBD2|TRBJ2-3|15|TRBV5-1|NA
CASSYRLADTHTQYF
TGCGCCAGCAGCTACCGACTAGCGGACACACATACGCAGTATTTT
>TRBD1|TRBJ1-4|16|TRBV27|NA
CASRRETGQGYEKLFF
TGTGCCAGCAGACGGGAGACGGGACAGGGATACGAAAAACTGTTTTTT
>NA|TRBJ1-2|16|TRBV11-2|once
CASSLDLAGYSYGYTF
TGTGCCAGCAGCTTAGATCTCGCGGGGTACAGCTATGGCTACACCTTC
>NA|TRBJ1-1|15|TRBV30|NA
CAWSQLFGQNTEAFF
TGTGCCTGGAGTCAACTGTTTGGACAGAACACTGAAGCTTTCTTT
>NA|TRBJ2-5|16|TRBV6-1|NA
CASSARRDRGQETQYF
TGTGCCAGCAGTGCCCGAAGGGATAGGGGACAAGAGACCCAGTACTTC
>TRBD1|TRBJ2-7|14|TRBV7-9|NA
CASSAPGQGHEQYF
TGTGCCAGCAGCGCCCCGGGACAGGGACACGAGCAGTACTTC
>NA|TRBJ2-7|11|TRBV7-8|NA
CASSPSVEQYF
TGTGCCAGCAGCCCCTCCGTCGAGCAGTACTTC
>NA|TRBJ1-2|16|TRBV7-9|NA
CASSLVGLGPMYGYTF
TGTGCCAGCAGCTTAGTGGGGCTGGGGCCCATGTATGGCTACACCTTC
>NA|TRBJ1-5|19|TRBV4-2|NA
CASSPRQDTTYYSNQPQHF
TGTGCCAGCAGCCCTAGACAGGACACTACGTATTATAGCAATCAGCCCCAGCATTTT